The TCR beta chain described here comes from a study of blood T cell repertoires in COVID-19. Germline V gives CDR1 SGHTA, CDR2 FQGTGA. Germline trimming cut 5 bases from V and 3 bases from J; bases unmatched to any gene: 5. The CDR3 runs to 15 residues. Produced via immunoSEQ multiplex PCR; TCRdb's table is partial and in-frame only. This table has tens of thousands of clones, roughly 79% appearing once. This clone was detected a few times. The genes are TRBV7-3 and TRBJ2-1, with 9 bases that match TRBD2. This clonotype originated in a middle-aged man with COVID-19, enrolled during active disease. Sequencing was done on a sample of peripheral blood. The CDR3 DNA is TGTGCCAGCAGCACCCGTAGCGGGAGCTACAATGAGCAGTTCTTC. This translates into CASSTRSGSYNEQFF.